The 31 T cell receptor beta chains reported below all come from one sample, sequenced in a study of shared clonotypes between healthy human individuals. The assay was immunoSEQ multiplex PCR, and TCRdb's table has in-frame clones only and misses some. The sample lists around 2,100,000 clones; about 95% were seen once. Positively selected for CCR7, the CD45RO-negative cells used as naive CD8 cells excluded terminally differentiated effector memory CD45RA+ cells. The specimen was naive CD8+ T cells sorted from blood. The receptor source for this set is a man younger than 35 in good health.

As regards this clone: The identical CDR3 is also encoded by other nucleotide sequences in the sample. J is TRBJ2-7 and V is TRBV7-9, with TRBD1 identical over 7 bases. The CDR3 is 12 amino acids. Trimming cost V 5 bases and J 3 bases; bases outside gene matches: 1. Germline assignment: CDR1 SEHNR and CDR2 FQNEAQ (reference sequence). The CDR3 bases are TGTGCCAGCAGCCCAGGGGGCTACGAGCAGTACTTC. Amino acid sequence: CASSPGGYEQYF. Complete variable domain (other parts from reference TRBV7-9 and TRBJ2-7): DTGVSQNPRHKITKRGQNVTFRCDPISEHNRLYWYRQTLGQGPEFLTYFQNEAQLEKSRLLSDRFSAERPKGSFSTLEIQRTEQGDSAMYLCASSPGGYEQYFGPGTRLTVT.

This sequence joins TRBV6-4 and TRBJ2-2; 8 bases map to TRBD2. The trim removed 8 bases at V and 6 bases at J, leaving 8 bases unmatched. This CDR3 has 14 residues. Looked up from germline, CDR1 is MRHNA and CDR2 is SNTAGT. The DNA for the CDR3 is TGTGCCAGCCCTCTAGGACTAGCTCCCGGGGAGCTGTTTTTT. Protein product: CASPLGLAPGELFF.

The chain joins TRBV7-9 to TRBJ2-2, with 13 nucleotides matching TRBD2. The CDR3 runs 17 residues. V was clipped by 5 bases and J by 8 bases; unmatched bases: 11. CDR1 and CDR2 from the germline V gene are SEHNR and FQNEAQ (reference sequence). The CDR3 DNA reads TGTGCCAGCAGCCCCATCACTAGCGGGGGGGCCCTTGGGGAGCTGTTTTTT. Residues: CASSPITSGGALGELFF. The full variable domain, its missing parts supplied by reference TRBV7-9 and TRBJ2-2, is DTGVSQNPRHKITKRGQNVTFRCDPISEHNRLYWYRQTLGQGPEFLTYFQNEAQLEKSRLLSDRFSAERPKGSFSTLEIQRTEQGDSAMYLCASSPITSGGALGELFFGEGSRLTVL.

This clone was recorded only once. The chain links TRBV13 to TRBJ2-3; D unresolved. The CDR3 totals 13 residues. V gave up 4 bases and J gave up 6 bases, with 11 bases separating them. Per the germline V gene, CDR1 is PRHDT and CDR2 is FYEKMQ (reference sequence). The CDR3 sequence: CASSSGPEDTQYF. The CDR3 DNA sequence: TGTGCCAGCAGCTCAGGACCAGAGGATACGCAGTATTTT.

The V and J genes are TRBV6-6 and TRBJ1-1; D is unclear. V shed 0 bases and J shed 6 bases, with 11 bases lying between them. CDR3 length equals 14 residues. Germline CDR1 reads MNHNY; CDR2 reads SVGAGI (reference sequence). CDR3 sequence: CASSYSLMGAEAFF. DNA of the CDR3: TGTGCCAGCAGTTACTCCCTAATGGGCGCTGAAGCTTTCTTT.

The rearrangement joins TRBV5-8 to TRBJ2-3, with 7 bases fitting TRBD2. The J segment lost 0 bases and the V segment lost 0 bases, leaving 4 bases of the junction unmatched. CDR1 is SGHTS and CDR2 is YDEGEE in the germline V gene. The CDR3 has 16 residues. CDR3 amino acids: CASSLVMGGSTDTQYF. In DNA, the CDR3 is TGTGCCAGCAGCTTGGTAATGGGGGGGAGCACAGATACGCAGTATTTT.

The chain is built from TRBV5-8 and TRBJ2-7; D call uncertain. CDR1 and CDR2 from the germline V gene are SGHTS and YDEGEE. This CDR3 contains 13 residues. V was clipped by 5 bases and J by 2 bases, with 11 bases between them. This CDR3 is CASSPDTTYEQYF. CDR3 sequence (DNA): TGTGCCAGCAGTCCTGACACTACCTACGAGCAGTACTTC.

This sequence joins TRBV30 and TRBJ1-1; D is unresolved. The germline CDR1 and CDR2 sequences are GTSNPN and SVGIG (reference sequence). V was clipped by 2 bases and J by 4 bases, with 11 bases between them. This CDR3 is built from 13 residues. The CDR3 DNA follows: TGTGCCTGGAGTATCCAGAAGGGCACTGAAGCTTTCTTT. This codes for CAWSIQKGTEAFF.

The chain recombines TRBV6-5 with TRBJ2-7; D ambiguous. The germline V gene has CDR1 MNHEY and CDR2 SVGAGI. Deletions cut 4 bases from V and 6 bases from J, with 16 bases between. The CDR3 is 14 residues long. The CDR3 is CASSWSGAATEQYF. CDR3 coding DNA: TGTGCCAGCAGTTGGTCTGGAGCTGCCACCGAGCAGTACTTC.

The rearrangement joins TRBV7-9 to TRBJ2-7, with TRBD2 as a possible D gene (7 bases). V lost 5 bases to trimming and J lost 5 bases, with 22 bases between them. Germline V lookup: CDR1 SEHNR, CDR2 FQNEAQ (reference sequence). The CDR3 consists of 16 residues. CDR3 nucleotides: TGTGCCAGCAGCCAATGGGGGGGGGCCTTGTCCCACGAGCAGTACTTC. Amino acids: CASSQWGGALSHEQYF.

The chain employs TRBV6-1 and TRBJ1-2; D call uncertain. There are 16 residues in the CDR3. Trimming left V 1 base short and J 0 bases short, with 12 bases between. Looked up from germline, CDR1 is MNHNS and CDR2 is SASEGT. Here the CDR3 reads CASSEGVGLANYGYTF. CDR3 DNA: TGTGCCAGCAGTGAAGGGGTCGGGTTAGCTAACTATGGCTACACCTTC.

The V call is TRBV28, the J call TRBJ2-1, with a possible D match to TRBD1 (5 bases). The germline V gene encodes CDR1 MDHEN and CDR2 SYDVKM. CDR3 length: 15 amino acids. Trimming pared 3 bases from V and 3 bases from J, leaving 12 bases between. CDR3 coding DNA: TGTGCCAGCAGTTTGAGGACACACATCTACAATGAGCAGTTCTTC. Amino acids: CASSLRTHIYNEQFF.

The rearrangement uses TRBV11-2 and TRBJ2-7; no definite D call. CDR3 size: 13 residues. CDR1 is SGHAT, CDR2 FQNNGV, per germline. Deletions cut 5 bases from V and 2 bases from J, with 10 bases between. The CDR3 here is CASSPGYPYEQYF. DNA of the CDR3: TGTGCCAGCAGCCCTGGATATCCCTACGAGCAGTACTTC.

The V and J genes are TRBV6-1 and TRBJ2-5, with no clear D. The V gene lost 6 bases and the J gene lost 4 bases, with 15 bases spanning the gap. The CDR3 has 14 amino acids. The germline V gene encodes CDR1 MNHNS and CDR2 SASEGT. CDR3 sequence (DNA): TGTGCCAGCAGGGGCCCGTTTTCGATAGAGACCCAGTACTTC. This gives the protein CASRGPFSIETQYF.

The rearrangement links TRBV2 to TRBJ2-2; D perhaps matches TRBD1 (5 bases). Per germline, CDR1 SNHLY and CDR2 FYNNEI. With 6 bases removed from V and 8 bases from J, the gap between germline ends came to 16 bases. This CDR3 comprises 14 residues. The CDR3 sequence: CASSNGHGVGELFF. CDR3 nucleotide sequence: TGTGCCAGCAGCAACGGACATGGGGTTGGGGAGCTGTTTTTT.

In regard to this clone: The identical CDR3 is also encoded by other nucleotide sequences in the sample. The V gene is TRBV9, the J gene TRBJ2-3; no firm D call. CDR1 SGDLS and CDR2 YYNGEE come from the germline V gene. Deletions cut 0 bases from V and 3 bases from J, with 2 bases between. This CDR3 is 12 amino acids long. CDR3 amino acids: CASSVATDTQYF. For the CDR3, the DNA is TGTGCCAGCAGCGTAGCGACAGATACGCAGTATTTT.

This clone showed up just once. The CDR3 is CASSERLSDRDNEQFF. For the CDR3, the DNA is TGCGCCAGCAGTGAACGTCTGTCGGACAGGGACAATGAGCAGTTCTTC. The gene calls are TRBV10-1 and TRBJ2-1; 8 positions agree with TRBD1. The CDR3 spans 16 residues. V was clipped by 3 bases and J by 5 bases; unmatched bases: 9. CDR1 is WNHNN, CDR2 SYGVQD, per germline (reference sequence).

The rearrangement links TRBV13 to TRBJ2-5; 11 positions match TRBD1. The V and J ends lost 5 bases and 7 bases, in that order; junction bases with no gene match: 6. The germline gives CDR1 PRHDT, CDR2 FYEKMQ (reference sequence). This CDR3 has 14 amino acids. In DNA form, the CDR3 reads TGTGCCAGCAGCCCAGGACAGGGGGCCGCGACCCAGTACTTC. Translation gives CASSPGQGAATQYF.

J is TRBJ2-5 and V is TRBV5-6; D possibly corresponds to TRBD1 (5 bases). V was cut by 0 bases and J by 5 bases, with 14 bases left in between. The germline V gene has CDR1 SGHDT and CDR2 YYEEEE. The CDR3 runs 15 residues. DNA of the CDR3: TGTGCCAGCAGCTTGGAAGGGGCCTTTGATGAGACCCAGTACTTC. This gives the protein CASSLEGAFDETQYF.

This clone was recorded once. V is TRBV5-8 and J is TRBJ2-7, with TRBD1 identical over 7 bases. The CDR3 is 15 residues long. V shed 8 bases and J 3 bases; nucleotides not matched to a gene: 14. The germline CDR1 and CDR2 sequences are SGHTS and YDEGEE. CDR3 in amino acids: CASLKFGQVFYEQYF. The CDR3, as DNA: TGTGCCAGTCTTAAGTTTGGACAGGTCTTCTACGAGCAGTACTTC.

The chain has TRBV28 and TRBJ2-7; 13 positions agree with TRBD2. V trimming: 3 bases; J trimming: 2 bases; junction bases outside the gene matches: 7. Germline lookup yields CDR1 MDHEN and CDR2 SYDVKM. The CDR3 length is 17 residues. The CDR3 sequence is CASSFGLAGEGAYEQYF. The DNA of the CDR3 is TGTGCCAGCAGTTTTGGACTAGCGGGAGAAGGGGCCTACGAGCAGTACTTC.

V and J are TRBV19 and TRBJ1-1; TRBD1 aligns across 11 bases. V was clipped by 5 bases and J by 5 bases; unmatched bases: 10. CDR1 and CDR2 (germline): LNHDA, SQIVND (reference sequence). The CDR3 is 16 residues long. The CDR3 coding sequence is TGTGCCAGTAGTCTCCGGACAGGGGGCCTTGGAACTGAAGCTTTCTTT. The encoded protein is CASSLRTGGLGTEAFF.

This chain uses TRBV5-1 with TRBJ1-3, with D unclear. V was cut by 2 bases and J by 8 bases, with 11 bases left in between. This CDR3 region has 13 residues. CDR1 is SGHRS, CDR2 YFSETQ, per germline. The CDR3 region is CASSLDVADTIYF. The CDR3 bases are TGCGCCAGCAGCTTAGACGTGGCGGACACCATATATTTT.

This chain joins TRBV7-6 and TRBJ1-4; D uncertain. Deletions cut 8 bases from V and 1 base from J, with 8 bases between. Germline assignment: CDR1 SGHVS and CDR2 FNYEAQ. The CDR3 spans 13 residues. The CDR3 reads CASEPVTNEKLFF. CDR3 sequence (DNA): TGTGCCAGCGAGCCAGTAACTAATGAAAAACTGTTTTTT.

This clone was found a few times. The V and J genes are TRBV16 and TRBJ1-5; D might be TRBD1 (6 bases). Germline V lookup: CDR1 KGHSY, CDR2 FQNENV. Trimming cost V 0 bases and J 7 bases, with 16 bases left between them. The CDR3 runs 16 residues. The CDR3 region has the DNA TGTGCCAGCAGCCAATCGACCGGGACAACTACCCAGCCCCAGCATTTT. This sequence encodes CASSQSTGTTTQPQHF.

The CDR3 spells CASSEGERIYSNQPQHF. The CDR3, as DNA: TGTGCCAGCAGTGAGGGGGAGAGGATCTATAGCAATCAGCCCCAGCATTTT. The chain joins TRBV2 to TRBJ1-5, with D perhaps matching TRBD1 (5 bases). The CDR3 runs to 17 residues. Germline loops: CDR1 SNHLY, CDR2 FYNNEI. Trimming stripped 3 bases from V and 0 bases from J, with 15 bases between.

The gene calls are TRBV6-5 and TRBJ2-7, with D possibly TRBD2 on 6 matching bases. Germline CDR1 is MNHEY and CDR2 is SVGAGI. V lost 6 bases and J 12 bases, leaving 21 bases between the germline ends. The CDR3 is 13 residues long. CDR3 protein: CASSPGTGVLGYF. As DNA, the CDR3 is TGTGCCAGCAGCCCCGGGACGGGGGTCCTAGGGTACTTC.

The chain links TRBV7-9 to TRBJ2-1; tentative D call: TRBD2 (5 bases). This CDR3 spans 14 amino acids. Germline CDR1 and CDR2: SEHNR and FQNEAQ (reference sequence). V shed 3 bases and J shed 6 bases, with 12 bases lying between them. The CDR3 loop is CASSFPLAANEQFF. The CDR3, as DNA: TGTGCCAGCAGCTTCCCGCTAGCTGCCAATGAGCAGTTCTTC.

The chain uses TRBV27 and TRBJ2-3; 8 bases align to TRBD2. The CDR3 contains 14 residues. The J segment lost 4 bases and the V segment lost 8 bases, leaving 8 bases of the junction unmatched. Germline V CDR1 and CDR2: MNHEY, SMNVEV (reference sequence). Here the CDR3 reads CASGAGGIPDTQYF. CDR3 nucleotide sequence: TGTGCCAGCGGGGCGGGGGGAATACCAGATACGCAGTATTTT.

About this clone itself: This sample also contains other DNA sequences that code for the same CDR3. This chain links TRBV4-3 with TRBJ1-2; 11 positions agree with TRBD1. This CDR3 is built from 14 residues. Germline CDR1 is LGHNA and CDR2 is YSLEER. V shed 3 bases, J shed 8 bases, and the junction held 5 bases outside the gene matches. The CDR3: CASSQGTGGYGYTF. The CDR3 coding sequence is TGCGCCAGCAGCCAGGGGACAGGGGGGTACGGCTACACCTTC.

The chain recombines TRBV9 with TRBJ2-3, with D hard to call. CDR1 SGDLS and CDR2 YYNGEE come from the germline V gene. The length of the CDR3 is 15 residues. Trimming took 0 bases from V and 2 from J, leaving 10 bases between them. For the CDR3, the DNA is TGTGCCAGCAGCGTAGTTACAAGCGCCACAGATACGCAGTATTTT. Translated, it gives CASSVVTSATDTQYF.